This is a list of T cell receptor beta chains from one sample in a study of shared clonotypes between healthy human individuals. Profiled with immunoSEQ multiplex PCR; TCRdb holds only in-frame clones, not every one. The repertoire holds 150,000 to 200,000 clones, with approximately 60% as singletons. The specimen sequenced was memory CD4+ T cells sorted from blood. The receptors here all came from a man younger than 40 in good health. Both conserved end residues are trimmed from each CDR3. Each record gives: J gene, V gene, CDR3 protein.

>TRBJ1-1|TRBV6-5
ASSSGTNTEAF
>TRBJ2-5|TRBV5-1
ASSQGQGETQY
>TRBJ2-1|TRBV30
AWSVQLRVF
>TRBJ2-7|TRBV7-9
ASSLVGGQGAYEQY
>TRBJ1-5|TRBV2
ASRAGISNQPQH
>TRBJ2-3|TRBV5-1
ASSLVGPSTDTQY
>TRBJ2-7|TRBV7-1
ASSRDSLSYEQY
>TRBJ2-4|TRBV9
ASSVGPASYSKNIQY
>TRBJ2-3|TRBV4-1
ASSQERGLAGILTDTQY
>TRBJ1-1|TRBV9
ASSSQLGNTEAF
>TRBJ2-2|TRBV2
ASSEGTGAFGGELF
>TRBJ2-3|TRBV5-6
ASSLGLAGAVDTQY
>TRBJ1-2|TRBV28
ASISGGLGFYT
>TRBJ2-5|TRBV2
ASSADRVETQY
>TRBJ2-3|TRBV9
ASSVAPVSTDTQY
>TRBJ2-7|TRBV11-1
ASSYSGQGYEQY
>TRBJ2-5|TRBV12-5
ASGWEQAETQY
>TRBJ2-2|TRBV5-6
ASSQLGGVSGELF
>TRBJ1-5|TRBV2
ASSVQRGSDQPQH
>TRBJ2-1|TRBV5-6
ASSLIGGSKSNEQF
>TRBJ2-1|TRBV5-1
ASSLSTGLLHNEQF
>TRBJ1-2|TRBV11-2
ASSFQGYGYT
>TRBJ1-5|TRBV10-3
AISAGIPNQPQH
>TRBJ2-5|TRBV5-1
ASNSGQQETQY
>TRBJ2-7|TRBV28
ASSSAGGHSYEQY
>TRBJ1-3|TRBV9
ASSPQPQGSGNTIY
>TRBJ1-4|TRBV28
ASSNREKLF
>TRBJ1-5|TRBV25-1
APTSGDRFYSNQPQH
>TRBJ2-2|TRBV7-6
ASSLSPPTSGRGTGELF
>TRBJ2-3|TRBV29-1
SVAYDSTDTQY
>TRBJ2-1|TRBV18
ASSPGGSSYNEQF
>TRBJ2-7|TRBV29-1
SVEKRESFHEQY
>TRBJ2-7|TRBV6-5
ASSSGEGEQY
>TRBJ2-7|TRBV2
ASSEYSAQTYEQY
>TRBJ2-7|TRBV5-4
ASSFEPPSPREQY
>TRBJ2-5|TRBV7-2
ASSDRFLQETQY
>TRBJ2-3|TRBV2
ASSDGWAITDTQY
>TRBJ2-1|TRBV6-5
ASSLRGREGRNEQF
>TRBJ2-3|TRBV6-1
ASSEAGGKGTDTQY
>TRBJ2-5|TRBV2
ASSRTPIIQETQY
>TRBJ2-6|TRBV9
ASSAGSSGANVLT
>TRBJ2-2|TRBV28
ASKLIGFTGELF
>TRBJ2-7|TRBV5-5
ASSFQGRATYEQY
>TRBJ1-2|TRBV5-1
ASREDRAYGYT
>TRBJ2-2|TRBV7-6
ASSLGSRGATGELF
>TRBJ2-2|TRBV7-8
ASSLGGPANTGELF
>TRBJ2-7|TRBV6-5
ASSGDRGRSYEQY
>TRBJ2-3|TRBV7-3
ASSLRDRGDTQY
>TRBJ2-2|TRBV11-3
ASTPTSNTGELF